A single sample is the source of the 20 T cell receptor beta chains below, sequenced in a study of cytomegalovirus exposure and HLA in healthy donors. The PCR ran on 60 Vbeta and 13 Jbeta primers. Produced via immunoSEQ multiplex PCR; TCRdb's table is partial and in-frame only. The data show roughly 150,000 clones, around 9.6% seen once. The sample was PBMCs. The origin of the receptors is a male donor in good health and CMV-seronegative.

The rearrangement links TRBV2 to TRBJ1-1; D uncertain. The CDR3 has 10 amino acids. CDR1 is SNHLY and CDR2 is FYNNEI in the germline V gene. Trimming pared 3 bases from V and 11 bases from J, leaving 7 bases between. DNA for the CDR3: TGTGCCAGCAGTGAGGTCGGGGCTTTCTTT. Amino acids: CASSEVGAFF.

The rearrangement joins TRBV2 to TRBJ2-7; 10 positions agree with TRBD1. This CDR3 has 14 residues. CDR1 is SNHLY, CDR2 FYNNEI, per germline. V lost 6 bases to trimming and J lost 2 bases; unmatched junction nucleotides: 4. CDR3 amino acids: CASREGQGPYEQYF. The CDR3, as DNA: TGTGCCAGCAGGGAGGGACAGGGGCCCTACGAGCAGTACTTC.

This clone was counted a few times. The J gene is TRBJ1-3, the V gene TRBV5-1, with unresolved D. V lost 2 bases to trimming and J lost 2 bases, with 11 bases between them. The CDR3 totals 15 residues. Germline V gene data show CDR1 as SGHRS and CDR2 as YFSETQ. CDR3 DNA: TGCGCCAGCAGCTTACCCCAGGCTGCTGGAAACACCATATATTTT. Translating gives CASSLPQAAGNTIYF.

A few counts support this clone. V gene TRBV7-9 combines with J gene TRBJ1-1; D unclear. Trimming stripped 2 bases from V and 0 bases from J, with 10 bases between. CDR1 is SEHNR and CDR2 is FQNEAQ in the germline V gene (reference sequence). The CDR3 contains 15 residues. CDR3 sequence: CASSLTSRLNTEAFF. The CDR3 DNA sequence: TGTGCCAGCAGCTTAACATCGAGGTTGAACACTGAAGCTTTCTTT. Full variable domain (rest looked up from reference TRBV7-9 and TRBJ1-1): DTGVSQNPRHKITKRGQNVTFRCDPISEHNRLYWYRQTLGQGPEFLTYFQNEAQLEKSRLLSDRFSAERPKGSFSTLEIQRTEQGDSAMYLCASSLTSRLNTEAFFGQGTRLTVV.

The genes are TRBV19 and TRBJ1-5; 7 bases are a match to TRBD1. Germline V gives CDR1 LNHDA, CDR2 SQIVND (reference sequence). The CDR3 covers 13 residues. The J segment lost 0 bases and the V segment lost 9 bases, leaving 2 bases of the junction unmatched. This chain's CDR3 is CASQGDSNQPQHF. The DNA of the CDR3 is TGTGCCAGCCAGGGGGATAGCAATCAGCCCCAGCATTTT.

This chain joins TRBV5-6 and TRBJ2-7; D remains unclear. Looked up from germline, CDR1 is SGHDT and CDR2 is YYEEEE. The CDR3 has 15 amino acids. The V and J ends lost 2 bases and 2 bases respectively, with 14 bases between them. The CDR3 sequence: CASSFRVGVAYEQYF. The CDR3 DNA follows: TGTGCCAGCAGCTTTCGGGTTGGTGTCGCCTACGAGCAGTACTTC.

This clone has more than one count but fewer than ten. The chain uses TRBV6-5 and TRBJ2-7, with D possibly matching TRBD2 (6 bases). Germline V gene data show CDR1 as MNHEY and CDR2 as SVGAGI. V was shortened by 0 bases and J by 4 bases, with 10 bases between the two germline ends. CDR3 length: 14 residues. The CDR3 DNA reads as TGTGCCAGCAGTTACTCGCCGGGGGTTTACGAGCAGTACTTC. Protein sequence: CASSYSPGVYEQYF.

The chain links TRBV27 to TRBJ1-1, with a weak D call TRBD1 (5 bases). From germline, CDR1 is MNHEY and CDR2 SMNVEV (reference sequence). V lost 1 base and J lost 3, with 9 bases in between. The length of the CDR3 is 14 residues. The DNA for the CDR3 is TGTGCCAGCAGTTTATTGTGGGACTACACTGAAGCTTTCTTT. Its translation is CASSLLWDYTEAFF.

The chain recombines TRBV7-2 with TRBJ2-1; TRBD1 might be the D (5 bases). The length of the CDR3 is 13 residues. Germline CDR1 and CDR2: SGHTA and FQGNSA. V was shortened by 9 bases and J by 7 bases, with 16 bases between the two germline ends. The CDR3 reads CARSLHQGNEQFF. The CDR3 nucleotides read TGTGCCAGAAGCCTTCATCAGGGAAATGAGCAGTTCTTC.

The chain carries TRBV25-1 and TRBJ2-1, with 9 bases identical to TRBD2. Trimming cost V 1 base and J 9 bases; bases outside gene matches: 7. CDR1 MGHDK and CDR2 SYGVNS come from the germline V gene. This CDR3 is 15 amino acids long. The CDR3 nucleotides are TGTGCCAGCAGTGAATTGGTTAGCGGGAGATCTGAGCAGTTCTTC. This codes for CASSELVSGRSEQFF.

This clone was detected only a few times. The chain combines TRBV28 with TRBJ1-5; 8 nucleotides agree with TRBD1. The J segment lost 3 bases and the V segment lost 6 bases, leaving 4 bases of the junction unmatched. The CDR3 loop spans 14 amino acids. Per germline, CDR1 MDHEN and CDR2 SYDVKM. DNA of the CDR3: TGTGCCAGCAGCCGGACAGGGAACAATCAGCCCCAGCATTTT. Protein sequence: CASSRTGNNQPQHF.

The V and J genes are TRBV2 and TRBJ2-7; tentative D call: TRBD2 (5 bases). Germline CDR1 SNHLY, CDR2 FYNNEI. The CDR3 has 12 amino acids. Trimming cost V 8 bases and J 9 bases, with 17 bases left between them. The CDR3 DNA follows: TGTGCCAGCCGCGAATGGGCGGGTGGGCAGTACTTC. It encodes CASREWAGGQYF.

On this clone: One end of the junction is discordant with germline, which a read error may explain. This specimen includes other DNA sequences encoding the same CDR3. The gene calls are TRBV10-3 and TRBJ2-2, with D unclear. The CDR3 loop spans 11 amino acids. Germline CDR1 and CDR2: ENHRY and SYGVKD. CDR3 sequence: CAISDIGELFF. The DNA for the CDR3 is TGTGCCATAAGTGATATCGGGGAGCTGTTTTTT.

This clone was counted only a few times. The rearrangement uses TRBV18 and TRBJ1-1; tentative D call: TRBD1 (6 bases). The germline V gene encodes CDR1 KGHSH and CDR2 LQKENI. The V end was cut by 3 bases, the J end by 8 bases, with 13 bases between. The CDR3 is 13 residues long. CDR3 sequence reads: CASSPSGRGEAFF. The CDR3 nucleotides read TGTGCCAGCTCACCCTCGGGAAGGGGGGAAGCTTTCTTT.

The chain recombines TRBV28 with TRBJ1-1; no clear D gene. This CDR3 has 12 residues. Germline V lookup: CDR1 MDHEN, CDR2 SYDVKM. The germline V and J ends were trimmed by 7 bases and 11 bases, with 17 bases remaining between them. The CDR3 sequence: CASTSSGGMAFF. The CDR3 bases are TGTGCCAGCACCTCGTCAGGTGGTATGGCTTTCTTT.

The J gene is TRBJ2-1, the V gene TRBV9; D may be TRBD2 (6 bases). Germline CDR1 and CDR2: SGDLS and YYNGEE. This CDR3 has 14 amino acids. Trimming pared 4 bases from V and 9 bases from J, leaving 17 bases between. The CDR3 spells CASSPRLGSVEQFF. DNA of the CDR3: TGTGCCAGCAGCCCACGACTAGGATCGGTTGAGCAGTTCTTC.

This clone was seen more than once but under ten times. The CDR3 sequence is CASSSAPGQGIVNTEAFF. CDR3 sequence (DNA): TGTGCCAGCAGCTCAGCACCGGGACAGGGGATTGTGAACACTGAAGCTTTCTTT. This chain connects TRBV7-9 to TRBJ1-1; 10 positions agree with TRBD1. The CDR3 totals 18 residues. J gave up 0 bases and V 4 bases, and 11 bases lay outside the gene matches. The V gene's germline CDR1 is SEHNR and CDR2 FQNEAQ (reference sequence).

This clone was counted a few times. This chain links TRBV6-1 with TRBJ2-1; 13 bases are a match to TRBD2. Germline trimming cut 1 base from V and 7 bases from J; bases unmatched to any gene: 13. Germline V gene sequence: CDR1 MNHNS, CDR2 SASEGT. This CDR3 is built from 19 residues. The CDR3 region has the DNA TGTGCCAGCAGTGAAGGGCTGAGACTAGCGGGGGGTCTAGGGAATGAGCAGTTCTTC. This gives the protein CASSEGLRLAGGLGNEQFF.

The genes are TRBV2 and TRBJ2-5; 8 bases line up with TRBD2. Germline V gene sequence: CDR1 SNHLY, CDR2 FYNNEI. The V gene end was trimmed by 3 bases and the J gene end by 2 bases; junction bases not matched to a gene: 5. The CDR3 is 15 residues long. CDR3 loop: CASSEASGPQETQYF. CDR3 coding DNA: TGTGCCAGCAGTGAGGCTAGCGGGCCACAAGAGACCCAGTACTTC.

CDR3 coding DNA: TGCAGAGTTAGGACAGTTCTTTCTGAAGCTTTCTTT. Amino acid sequence: CRVRTVLSEAFF. The chain uses TRBV29-1 and TRBJ1-1, with a tentative D call TRBD1 (6 bases). Germline V gene sequence: CDR1 SQVTM, CDR2 ANQGSEA. The CDR3 is made up of 12 amino acids.